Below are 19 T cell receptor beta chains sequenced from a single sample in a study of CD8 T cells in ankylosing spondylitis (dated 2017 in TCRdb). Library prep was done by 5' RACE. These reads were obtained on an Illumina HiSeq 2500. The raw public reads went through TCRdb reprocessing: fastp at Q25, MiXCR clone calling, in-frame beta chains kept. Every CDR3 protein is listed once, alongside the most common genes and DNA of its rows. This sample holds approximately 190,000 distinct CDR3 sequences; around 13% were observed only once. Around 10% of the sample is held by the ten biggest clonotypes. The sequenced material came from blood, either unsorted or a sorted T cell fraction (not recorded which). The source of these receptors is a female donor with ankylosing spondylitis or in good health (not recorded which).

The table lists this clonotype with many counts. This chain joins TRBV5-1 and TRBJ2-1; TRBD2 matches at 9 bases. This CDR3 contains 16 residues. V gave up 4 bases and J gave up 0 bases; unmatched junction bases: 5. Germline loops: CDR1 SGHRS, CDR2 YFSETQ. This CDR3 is CASSVETSGSYNEQFF. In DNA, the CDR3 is TGCGCCAGCAGCGTAGAGACTAGCGGCTCCTACAATGAGCAGTTCTTC.

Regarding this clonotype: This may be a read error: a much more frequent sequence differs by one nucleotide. In nucleotides, the CDR3 is TGCGCCAACAGCTTGGCTACAGGGGGGGAAAAACTGTTTTTT. Translation: CANSLATGGEKLFF. This chain links TRBV5-1 with TRBJ1-4; 8 bases align to TRBD1. Germline assignment: CDR1 SGHRS and CDR2 YFSETQ. The CDR3 is 14 residues long.

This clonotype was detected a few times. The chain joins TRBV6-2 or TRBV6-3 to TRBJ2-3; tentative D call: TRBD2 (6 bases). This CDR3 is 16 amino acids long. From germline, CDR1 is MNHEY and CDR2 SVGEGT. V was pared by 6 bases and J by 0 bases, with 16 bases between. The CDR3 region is CASRRALRESTDTQYF. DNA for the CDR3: TGTGCCAGCAGACGGGCGTTGCGGGAAAGCACAGATACGCAGTATTTT.

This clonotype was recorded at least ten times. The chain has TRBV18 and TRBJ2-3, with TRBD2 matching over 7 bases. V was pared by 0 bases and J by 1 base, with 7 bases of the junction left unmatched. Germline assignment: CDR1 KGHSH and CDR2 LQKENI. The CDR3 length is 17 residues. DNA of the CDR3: TGTGCCAGCTCACCACCGAATCGTGGACTAGGCACAGATACGCAGTATTTT. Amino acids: CASSPPNRGLGTDTQYF.

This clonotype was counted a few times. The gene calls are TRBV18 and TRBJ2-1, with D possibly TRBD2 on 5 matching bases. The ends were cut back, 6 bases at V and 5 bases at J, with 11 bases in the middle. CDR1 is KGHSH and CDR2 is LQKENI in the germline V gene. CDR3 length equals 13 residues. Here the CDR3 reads CASSPRGHNEQFF. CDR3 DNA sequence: TGTGCCAGCTCCCCCCGCGGGCACAATGAGCAGTTCTTC.

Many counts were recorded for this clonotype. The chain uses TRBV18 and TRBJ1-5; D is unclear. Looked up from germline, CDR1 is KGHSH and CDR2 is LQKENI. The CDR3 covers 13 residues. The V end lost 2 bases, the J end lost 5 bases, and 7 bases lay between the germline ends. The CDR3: CASSPSVDQPQHF. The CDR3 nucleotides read TGTGCCAGCTCACCATCAGTGGATCAGCCCCAGCATTTT.

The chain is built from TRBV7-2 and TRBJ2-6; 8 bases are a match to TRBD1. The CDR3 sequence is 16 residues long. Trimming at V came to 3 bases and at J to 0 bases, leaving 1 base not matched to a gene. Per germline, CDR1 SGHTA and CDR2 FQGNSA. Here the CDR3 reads CASSFTGGSGANVLTF. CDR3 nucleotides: TGTGCCAGCAGCTTCACAGGGGGCTCTGGGGCCAACGTCCTGACTTTC.

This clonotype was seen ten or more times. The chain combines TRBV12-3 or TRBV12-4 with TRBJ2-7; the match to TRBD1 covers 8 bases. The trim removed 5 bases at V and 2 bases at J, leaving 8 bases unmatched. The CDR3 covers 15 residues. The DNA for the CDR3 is TGTGCCAGCAGTACTCCCGGACAGGGCACCTACGAGCAGTACTTC. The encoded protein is CASSTPGQGTYEQYF.

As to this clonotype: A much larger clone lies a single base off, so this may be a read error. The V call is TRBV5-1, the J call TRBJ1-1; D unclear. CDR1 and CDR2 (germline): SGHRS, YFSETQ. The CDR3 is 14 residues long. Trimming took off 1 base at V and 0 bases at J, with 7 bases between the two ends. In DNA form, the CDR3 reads TGCGCCAGCAGCTTGTACAACATGAACACTGAAGCTTTCTTT. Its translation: CASSLYNMNTEAFF.

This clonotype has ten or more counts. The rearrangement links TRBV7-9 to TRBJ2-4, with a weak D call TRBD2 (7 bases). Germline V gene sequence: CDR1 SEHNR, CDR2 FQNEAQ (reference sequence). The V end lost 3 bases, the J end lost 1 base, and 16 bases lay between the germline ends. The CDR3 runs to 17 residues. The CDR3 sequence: CASSFKGEGEAKNIQYF. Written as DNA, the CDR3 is TGTGCCAGCAGCTTTAAGGGGGAGGGGGAGGCCAAAAACATTCAGTACTTC.

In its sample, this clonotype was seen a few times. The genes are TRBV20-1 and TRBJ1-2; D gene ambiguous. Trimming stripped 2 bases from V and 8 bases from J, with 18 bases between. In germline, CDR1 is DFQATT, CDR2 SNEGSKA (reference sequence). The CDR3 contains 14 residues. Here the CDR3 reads CSARFSGQVTGYTF. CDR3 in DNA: TGCAGTGCTAGATTTTCTGGGCAGGTTACGGGCTACACCTTC.

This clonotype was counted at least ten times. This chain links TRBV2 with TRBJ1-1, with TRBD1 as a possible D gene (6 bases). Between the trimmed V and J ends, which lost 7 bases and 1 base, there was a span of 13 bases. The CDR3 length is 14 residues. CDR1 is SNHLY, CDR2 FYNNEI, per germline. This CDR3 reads CASTYLQGNTEAFF. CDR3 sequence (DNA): TGTGCCAGCACGTATTTACAGGGGAACACTGAAGCTTTCTTT.

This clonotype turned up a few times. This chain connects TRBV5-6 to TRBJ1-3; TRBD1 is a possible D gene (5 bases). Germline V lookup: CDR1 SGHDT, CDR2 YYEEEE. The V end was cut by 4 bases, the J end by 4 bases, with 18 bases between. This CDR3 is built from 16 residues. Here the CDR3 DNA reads TGTGCCAGCAGCCTCCAGGGCGGTGGACCCGGAAACACCATATATTTT. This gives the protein CASSLQGGGPGNTIYF.

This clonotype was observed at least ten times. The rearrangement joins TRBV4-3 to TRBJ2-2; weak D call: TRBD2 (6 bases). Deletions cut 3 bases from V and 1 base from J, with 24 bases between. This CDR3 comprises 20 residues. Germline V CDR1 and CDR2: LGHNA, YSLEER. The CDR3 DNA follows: TGCGCCAGCAGCCAGGATGGGATACCTGCGATAGCGGAGAACACCGGGGAGCTGTTTTTT. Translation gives CASSQDGIPAIAENTGELFF.

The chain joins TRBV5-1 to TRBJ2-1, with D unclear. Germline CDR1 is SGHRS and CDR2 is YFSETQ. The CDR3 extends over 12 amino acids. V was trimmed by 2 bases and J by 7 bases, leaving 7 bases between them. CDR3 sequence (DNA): TGCGCCAGCAGCTTCACCCTTAATGAGCAGTTCTTC. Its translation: CASSFTLNEQFF.

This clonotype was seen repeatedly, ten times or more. The CDR3 loop reads CSGLAGSETQYF. The CDR3, as DNA: TGCAGTGGGCTAGCGGGATCCGAGACCCAGTACTTC. The gene calls are TRBV20-1 and TRBJ2-5, with 9 bases fitting TRBD2. Losses at the gene ends were 7 bases for V and 5 bases for J; bases not matched to a gene: 5. There are 12 residues in the CDR3. Germline lookup yields CDR1 DFQATT and CDR2 SNEGSKA (reference sequence).

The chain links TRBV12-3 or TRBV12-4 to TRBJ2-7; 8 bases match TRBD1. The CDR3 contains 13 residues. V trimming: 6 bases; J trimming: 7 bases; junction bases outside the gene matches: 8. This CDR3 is CASSLRTGLEQYF. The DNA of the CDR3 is TGTGCCAGCAGCCTTAGGACAGGGCTTGAGCAGTACTTC.

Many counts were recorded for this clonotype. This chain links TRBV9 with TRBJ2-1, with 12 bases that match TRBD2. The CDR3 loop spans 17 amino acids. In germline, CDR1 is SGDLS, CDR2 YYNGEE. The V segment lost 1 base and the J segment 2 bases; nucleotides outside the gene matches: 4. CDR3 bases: TGTGCCAGCAGCGTATCACTAGCGGGAGGCACCTACAATGAGCAGTTCTTC. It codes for CASSVSLAGGTYNEQFF.

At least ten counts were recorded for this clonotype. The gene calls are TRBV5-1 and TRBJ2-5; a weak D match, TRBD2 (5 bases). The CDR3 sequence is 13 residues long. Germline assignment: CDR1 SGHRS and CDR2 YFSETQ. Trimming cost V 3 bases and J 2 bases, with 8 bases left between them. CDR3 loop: CASSSAEQETQYF. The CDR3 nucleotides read TGCGCCAGCAGCTCAGCGGAACAAGAGACCCAGTACTTC.